The clone carrying this TCR beta chain was seen many times. The antigen is undetermined. These data are taken from a study of neurological immune-mediated disorders. Every sequencing run drew on 15-18 subjects and yielded over 180 million TCR-beta sequences. TCRdb re-analysed the 5' RACE reads in MiXCR, keeping a single row per CDR3 protein. The profile shows 27,000 or so distinct CDR3 sequences, over 3% of them singletons. Overall study findings and caveats: The study found no CDR3 amino acid sequences shared by expanded clones across subjects, suggesting private repertoires in all groups.

Per the germline V gene, CDR1 is SGHRS and CDR2 is YFSETQ. V shed 7 bases and J shed 3 bases, with 15 bases lying between them. This CDR3 is built from 14 residues. The source material was PBMCs. This chain uses TRBV5-1 with TRBJ2-3, with D perhaps matching TRBD1 (6 bases). The source of this sequence is a woman aged 25 to 39 with multiple sclerosis. CDR3 residues: CASATGPRTDTQYF. The CDR3 DNA reads as TGCGCCAGCGCCACAGGGCCGAGGACAGATACGCAGTATTTT.